The clone carrying this T cell receptor (beta chain) appeared a few times. Its antigen remains unknown. The authors made TCR beta libraries by quantitative 5'-RACE with molecular barcodes. Each CDR3 protein gets one entry after TCRdb re-called the 5' RACE reads with MiXCR. The sample holds approximately 540,000 distinct CDR3 sequences, about an eighth seen once. Trimming cost V 5 bases and J 6 bases, with 7 bases left between them. Germline V CDR1 and CDR2: DFQATT, SNEGSKA (reference sequence). This CDR3 contains 11 residues. The data are from a study of CD8 T cells in ankylosing spondylitis. Study outcomes and limitations: Ankylosing spondylitis blood appeared to be characterized by a TCR beta motif of roughly eight highly homologous variants. Disease-linked clones were reportedly significantly enriched in matched ankylosing spondylitis synovial fluid. Researchers report that disease-linked clones proved CD8+ and relatively rare in peripheral blood.

The chain recombines TRBV20-1 with TRBJ1-4; D is unresolved. The sample was blood, either unsorted or a sorted T cell fraction (not recorded which). The TCR was taken from a male donor with ankylosing spondylitis. This CDR3 reads CSAPTDEKLFF. The CDR3 DNA reads TGCAGTGCTCCCACGGATGAAAAACTGTTTTTT.